The 21 T cell receptor beta chains presented below share a single source sample, sequenced in a study of prognosis after radiotherapy for stage I lung cancer. Multiplex PCR, run in two rounds, amplified TCR beta CDR3 from genomic DNA. TRBV and TRBJ genes each had their own specific primers in first-round PCR. TCRdb reanalysed the multiplex PCR reads using MiXCR and keeps one entry per CDR3 protein. The data show tens of thousands of distinct CDR3 sequences, roughly 41% seen once. The specimen comprised PBMCs, sampled before or after stereotactic body radiation therapy (not recorded which). The source is a donor of 50 years or more with non-small cell lung cancer.

As to this clonotype: A much larger clone lies one base from this, so it may be a read error. V is TRBV24-1 and J is TRBJ1-5; D is possibly TRBD1 (6 bases). Germline V gene lookup returns CDR1 KGHDR and CDR2 SFDVKD. Trimming cost V 7 bases and J 5 bases, with 14 bases left between them. This CDR3 has 14 amino acids. CDR3 residues: CATSVQGGDQPQHF. DNA for the CDR3: TGTGCCACCAGCGTACAGGGTGGGGATCAGCCCCAGCATTTT.

For this clonotype: This likely came from a read error, as a far larger clone is one base away. This chain's CDR3 is CASSLSSGNNLGNEQYF. CDR3 DNA sequence: TGTGCCAGCAGCTTATCTAGCGGGAATAACCTAGGGAATGAGCAGTACTTC. This chain joins TRBV7-2 and TRBJ2-7; 9 bases are shared with TRBD2. J was trimmed by 7 bases and V by 2 bases; bases with no gene match: 15. Germline V gene sequence: CDR1 SGHTA, CDR2 FQGNSA. The CDR3 loop spans 17 amino acids.

This clonotype was found many times. This chain links TRBV2 with TRBJ2-1, with 11 bases that match TRBD1. Germline CDR1 reads SNHLY; CDR2 reads FYNNEI. With V trimmed by 10 bases and J by 7 bases, 6 bases remained unmatched. This CDR3 region has 13 residues. The CDR3, as DNA: TGTGCCACGGGGACAGGGGGAGGGAATGAGCAGTTCTTC. This codes for CATGTGGGNEQFF.

V is TRBV30 and J is TRBJ2-7; D is unclear. This CDR3 has 14 amino acids. The germline CDR1 and CDR2 sequences are GTSNPN and SVGIG (reference sequence). Trimming shortened V by 0 bases and J by 2 bases, and 11 bases separated the two germline ends. CDR3 protein: CAWSVPPQTYEQYF. The DNA of the CDR3 is TGTGCCTGGAGTGTACCCCCCCAGACCTACGAGCAGTACTTC.

The chain joins TRBV12-3 or TRBV12-4 to TRBJ1-6; D not certain. This CDR3 is built from 13 residues. V lost 5 bases, J lost 7 bases, and 9 bases lay in between. CDR3 in DNA: TGTGCCAGCAGTAGGATGGGAAATTCACCCCTCCACTTT. Translated, it gives CASSRMGNSPLHF.

This clonotype was seen at least ten times. The CDR3 loop is CASSEQGFGNTIYF. The CDR3 nucleotides read TGTGCCAGCAGTGAACAGGGTTTTGGAAACACCATATATTTT. The chain uses TRBV2 and TRBJ1-3; tentative D call: TRBD1 (5 bases). The V end lost 2 bases, the J end lost 3 bases, and 8 bases lay between the germline ends. The V gene's germline CDR1 is SNHLY and CDR2 FYNNEI. The CDR3 has 14 residues.

The chain employs TRBV20-1 and TRBJ2-2; 7 bases map to TRBD2. With 6 bases clipped from V and 4 bases from J, the junction kept 17 bases outside the gene matches. Germline CDR1 DFQATT, CDR2 SNEGSKA (reference sequence). The CDR3 spans 17 residues. The CDR3 DNA reads TGCAGTGCAAACAGACTAGCTGTAGGGAATCCCACCGGGGAGCTGTTTTTT. This gives the protein CSANRLAVGNPTGELFF.

This clonotype has ten or more counts. CDR3: CSARDGMAGSDRGYTF. The DNA for the CDR3 is TGCAGTGCTAGAGACGGCATGGCAGGGTCGGATAGGGGCTACACCTTC. This rearrangement joins TRBV20-1 to TRBJ1-2; D is perhaps TRBD1 (5 bases). Germline V gene lookup returns CDR1 DFQATT and CDR2 SNEGSKA (reference sequence). The length of the CDR3 is 16 residues. Deletions cut 0 bases from V and 8 bases from J, with 22 bases between.

V gene TRBV12-3 or TRBV12-4 combines with J gene TRBJ1-1, with TRBD1 matching over 7 bases. The V and J ends lost 4 bases and 5 bases, in that order; junction bases with no gene match: 10. The CDR3 length is 15 residues. The CDR3 protein is CASSSRGGVWTEAFF. CDR3 coding DNA: TGTGCCAGCAGTTCTAGAGGGGGCGTGTGGACTGAAGCTTTCTTT.

The V call is TRBV4-2, the J call TRBJ2-3; D is ambiguous. V gave up 0 bases and J gave up 4 bases, with 17 bases separating them. The CDR3 is 17 amino acids. CDR1 is LGHNA, CDR2 YNFKEQ, per germline. CDR3 sequence reads: CASSQELVGHWPDTQYF. The CDR3 coding sequence is TGTGCCAGCAGCCAAGAGCTAGTAGGTCATTGGCCAGATACGCAGTATTTT.

This clonotype has ten or more counts. The genes are TRBV27 and TRBJ2-7; perhaps TRBD1 as D (6 bases). CDR3 length: 16 residues. V lost 6 bases and J lost 7, with 25 bases in between. CDR1 is MNHEY, CDR2 SMNVEV, per germline (reference sequence). The CDR3 is CASSLRRGTLPWEQYF. The CDR3 coding sequence is TGTGCCAGCAGCTTGCGCAGGGGAACATTACCGTGGGAGCAGTACTTC.

This clonotype occurred many times. This CDR3 reads CASTTLIEAFF. In DNA, the CDR3 is TGTGCCAGCACGACTTTGATCGAAGCTTTCTTT. The gene calls are TRBV6-1 and TRBJ1-1; no reliable D call. Trimming shortened V by 7 bases and J by 8 bases, and 11 bases separated the two germline ends. In germline, CDR1 is MNHNS, CDR2 SASEGT. The CDR3 runs 11 residues.

This clonotype is labeled as medium-sized. The gene calls are TRBV6-1 and TRBJ1-5, with D unresolved. V lost 3 bases to trimming and J lost 0 bases, with 12 bases between them. CDR1 and CDR2 (germline): MNHNS, SASEGT. The CDR3 contains 16 residues. The CDR3 spells CASSEFPSYSNQPQHF. The CDR3 nucleotides read TGTGCCAGCAGTGAGTTTCCGAGTTATAGCAATCAGCCCCAGCATTTT.

This clonotype came up many times. J is TRBJ1-3 and V is TRBV3-1; D perhaps matches TRBD1 (5 bases). Trimming removed 1 base from V and 8 bases from J, with 12 bases in between. CDR3 length: 14 residues. CDR1 is LGHDT and CDR2 is YNNKEL in the germline V gene (reference sequence). The CDR3 DNA reads TGTGCCAGCAGCCAAGTGTCGGTGGGGGACACCATATATTTT. It is translated as CASSQVSVGDTIYF.

This clonotype was seen once. In DNA, the CDR3 is TGTGCCAGCAGTTTGAGCCCCAATGAGCAGTTCTTC. Protein: CASSLSPNEQFF. The J gene is TRBJ2-1, the V gene TRBV27; no firm D call. This CDR3 region has 12 residues. Trimming pared 3 bases from V and 6 bases from J, leaving 6 bases between. The germline V gene has CDR1 MNHEY and CDR2 SMNVEV (reference sequence).

The chain uses TRBV5-1 and TRBJ1-1, with 7 bases lining up with TRBD1. Trimming took 4 bases from V and 2 from J; bases not matched to a gene: 5. The CDR3 has 14 residues. Germline-derived CDR1 and CDR2 are SGHRS and YFSETQ. The CDR3 loop reads CASSAGTVNTEAFF. The CDR3 coding sequence is TGCGCCAGCAGCGCGGGGACAGTTAACACTGAAGCTTTCTTT.

In this sample, this clonotype turned up many times. The J gene is TRBJ1-2, the V gene TRBV18; no clear D gene. The CDR3 has 13 residues. V was trimmed by 3 bases and J by 0 bases, leaving 5 bases between them. Germline V gives CDR1 KGHSH, CDR2 LQKENI. The CDR3 DNA reads as TGTGCCAGCTCACCCGGGACTAACTATGGCTACACCTTC. This codes for CASSPGTNYGYTF.

A word on this clonotype: A read error may be the cause here, since a much bigger clone is one base away. The chain carries TRBV10-3 and TRBJ2-1, with no clear D. Germline CDR1 reads ENHRY; CDR2 reads SYGVKD. This CDR3 is 15 amino acids long. CDR3 protein: CTITPSPSTYNEQFF. Here the CDR3 DNA reads TGTACCATCACCCCGAGTCCATCAACCTACAATGAGCAGTTCTTC.

A remark on this clonotype: A far larger clone is a single base away, which makes a read error likely. CDR3: CASRDSDVTDTQYF. The CDR3 DNA reads TGTGCCAGCAGGGACTCGGATGTCACAGATACGCAGTATTTT. This chain links TRBV6-8 with TRBJ2-3, with D perhaps matching TRBD2 (5 bases). Germline V gene data show CDR1 as MNHGY and CDR2 as SAAAGT. The CDR3 loop spans 14 amino acids. V was cut by 6 bases and J by 2 bases, with 12 bases left in between.

In its sample, this clonotype was seen a few times. The chain uses TRBV3-1 and TRBJ1-4; a possible D gene is TRBD1 (6 bases). The CDR3 length is 15 residues. Between the trimmed V and J ends, which lost 5 bases and 3 bases, there was a span of 13 bases. CDR1 is LGHDT, CDR2 YNNKEL, per germline (reference sequence). CDR3 in amino acids: CASSKGEGPNEKLFF. The CDR3 nucleotides read TGTGCCAGCAGCAAGGGGGAAGGGCCTAATGAAAAACTGTTTTTT.

This clonotype is labeled as medium-sized (0.01 to 0.1%). The CDR3 bases are TGTGCCAGCAGAGCGGGACAGCCGGTAGTTGCCGGGGAGCTGTTTTTT. Amino acids: CASRAGQPVVAGELFF. The V gene is TRBV2, the J gene TRBJ2-2, with D tentatively TRBD1 or TRBD2 (7 bases each). The length of the CDR3 is 16 residues. Trimming took 6 bases from V and 6 from J, leaving 20 bases between them. Germline CDR1 reads SNHLY; CDR2 reads FYNNEI.